This record concerns one T cell receptor (beta chain) sequence. Its antigen is undetermined. This sample is part of a study of graft-versus-host responses after intestinal transplantation. Looking at the study overall: Induction with anti-thymocyte globulin, then tacrolimus and steroids for about 3 years, was given to all recipients. Study-wide results and limits: Some GvH clones appeared in ileal mucosa or blood before recipient bone marrow. Subjects displaying graft-donor T cell macrochimerism possessed elevated graft-versus-host to host-versus-graft clonal ratios inside allografts.

Repertoires were generated with immunoSEQ multiplex PCR, while TCRdb's copy carries only in-frame clones and drops some. The sample holds approximately 82,000 clones; 75% to 95% are singletons and the top ten take more than 0.095%. Per the germline V gene, CDR1 is LNHNV and CDR2 is YYDKDF (reference sequence). V was clipped by 7 bases and J by 5 bases; unmatched bases: 8. The CDR3 has 15 residues. The specimen comprised unstimulated CD4+ T cells sorted from spleen or lymph node cells, sampled before intestinal transplant. The sequence was obtained from a human donor who received an intestinal transplant. The chain combines TRBV15 with TRBJ2-3, with 11 positions matching TRBD2. This CDR3 reads CATKFVGLAEDTQYF. The CDR3 bases are TGTGCCACCAAGTTCGTGGGACTAGCGGAAGATACGCAGTATTTT.